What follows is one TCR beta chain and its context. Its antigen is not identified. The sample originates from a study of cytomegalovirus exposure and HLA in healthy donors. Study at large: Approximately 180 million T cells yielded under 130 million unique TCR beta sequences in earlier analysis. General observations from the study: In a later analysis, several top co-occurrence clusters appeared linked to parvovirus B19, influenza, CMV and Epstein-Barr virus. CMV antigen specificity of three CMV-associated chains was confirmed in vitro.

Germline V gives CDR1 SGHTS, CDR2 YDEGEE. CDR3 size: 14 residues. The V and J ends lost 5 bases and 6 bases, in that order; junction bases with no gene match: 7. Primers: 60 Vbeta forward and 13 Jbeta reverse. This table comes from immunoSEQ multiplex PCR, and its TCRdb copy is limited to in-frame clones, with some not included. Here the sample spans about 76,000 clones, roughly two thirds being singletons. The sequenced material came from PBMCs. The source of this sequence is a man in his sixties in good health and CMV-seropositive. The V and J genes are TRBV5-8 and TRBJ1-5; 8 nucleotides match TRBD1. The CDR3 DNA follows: TGTGCCAGCAGTCAAGGACAGGGACGTCAGCCCCAGCATTTT. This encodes CASSQGQGRQPQHF.